The 23 T cell receptor beta chains below all came from one sample that was sequenced in a study of control samples from healthy donors and cancer patients. Produced via immunoSEQ multiplex PCR; TCRdb's table is partial and in-frame only. This sample has roughly 130,000 clones, with approximately 90% found just once. Sequenced sample: blood. The receptors here all came from a middle-aged man in good health.

This clone was detected only a few times. The rearrangement links TRBV10-1 to TRBJ2-7; D gene unclear. V gave up 2 bases and J gave up 3 bases, with 8 bases separating them. Germline V gives CDR1 WNHNN, CDR2 SYGVQD (reference sequence). CDR3 length equals 13 residues. CDR3 in DNA: TGCGCCAGCAGTGAGGACGTCGACTACGAGCAGTACTTC. Translation gives CASSEDVDYEQYF.

The rearrangement links TRBV6-6 to TRBJ1-6; the D is unclear. V lost 0 bases, J lost 9 bases, and 9 bases lay in between. Germline values: CDR1 MNHNY, CDR2 SVGAGI (reference sequence). The length of the CDR3 is 14 residues. For the CDR3, the DNA is TGTGCCAGCAGTTACTCCGGGCCCTCTTCACCCCTCCACTTT. It yields the protein CASSYSGPSSPLHF.

This chain links TRBV5-8 with TRBJ2-7; 7 bases are shared with TRBD1. This CDR3 comprises 14 residues. Trimming cost V 4 bases and J 2 bases; bases outside gene matches: 6. From germline, CDR1 is SGHTS and CDR2 YDEGEE. CDR3 in DNA: TGTGCCAGCAGCAGGGACAGTGCTACCTACGAGCAGTACTTC. Translated, it gives CASSRDSATYEQYF.

This chain connects TRBV5-1 to TRBJ2-7; no definite D call. Germline CDR1 reads SGHRS; CDR2 reads YFSETQ. V was cut by 0 bases and J by 2 bases, with 9 bases left in between. The CDR3 sequence is 14 residues long. Written as DNA, the CDR3 is TGCGCCAGCAGCTTGGTTTCTGACACCTACGAGCAGTACTTC. Translating it yields CASSLVSDTYEQYF.

This chain connects TRBV6-1 to TRBJ1-2; D not resolved. From germline, CDR1 is MNHNS and CDR2 SASEGT. The CDR3 runs to 12 residues. Trimming took 1 base from V and 5 from J, leaving 5 bases between them. The CDR3 sequence: CASSEDGYGYTF. The CDR3 DNA is TGTGCCAGCAGTGAAGACGGATATGGCTACACCTTC.

The V and J genes are TRBV27 and TRBJ1-5; D is unclear. The V gene's germline CDR1 is MNHEY and CDR2 SMNVEV (reference sequence). V was clipped by 1 base and J by 4 bases, with 5 bases between them. The CDR3 loop spans 13 amino acids. CDR3 nucleotide sequence: TGTGCCAGCAGTTTATTTGGGAATCAGCCCCAGCATTTT. It translates to CASSLFGNQPQHF.

This clone appeared once. V and J are TRBV28 and TRBJ2-3; 9 nucleotides agree with TRBD1. CDR1 is MDHEN, CDR2 SYDVKM, per germline. The V gene end was trimmed by 6 bases and the J gene end by 0 bases; junction bases not matched to a gene: 4. The CDR3 runs to 15 residues. CDR3 in amino acids: CASSLQGASTDTQYF. In nucleotides, the CDR3 is TGTGCCAGCAGCTTACAGGGGGCTAGCACAGATACGCAGTATTTT.

Here the CDR3 DNA reads TGTGCCAGCAGCCAAGAATACAATGAGCAGTTCTTC. It yields the protein CASSQEYNEQFF. This chain connects TRBV3-1 (or the pseudogene TRBV3-2) to TRBJ2-1; D is unresolved. The CDR3 consists of 12 residues. Trimming cost V 0 bases and J 4 bases, with 1 base left between them. Germline assignment: CDR1 LGHDT and CDR2 YNNKEL (reference sequence).

V gene TRBV7-3 combines with J gene TRBJ1-1, with a weak D call TRBD1 (6 bases). There are 13 residues in the CDR3. The V and J ends lost 4 bases and 8 bases respectively, with 14 bases between them. Germline loops: CDR1 SGHTA, CDR2 FQGTGA. The CDR3 bases are TGTGCCAGCAGCTCCGTCGGGGGCCGGGAAGCTTTCTTT. It specifies CASSSVGGREAFF.

The chain couples TRBV21-1 to TRBJ1-2. TRBV21-1 is deemed a pseudogene. The CDR3 runs to 12 residues. Written as DNA, the CDR3 is TGTGCCAGCAGCAAAGGGGGCTATGGCTACACCTTC. It encodes CASSKGGYGYTF.

The V and J genes are TRBV9 and TRBJ1-3, with D unclear. V lost 4 bases, J lost 2 bases, and 10 bases lay in between. Germline CDR1 SGDLS, CDR2 YYNGEE. The CDR3 has 14 residues. The DNA for the CDR3 is TGTGCCAGCAGCTTACGGACCGCTGGAAACACCATATATTTT. It translates to CASSLRTAGNTIYF.

The chain is built from TRBV18 and TRBJ2-7; the D call may be TRBD1 or TRBD2 (6 bases each). V lost 0 bases, J lost 4 bases, and 19 bases lay in between. The CDR3 extends over 17 amino acids. Germline CDR1 KGHSH, CDR2 LQKENI. CDR3 amino acids: CASSPPFGGLGSYEQYF. CDR3 in DNA: TGTGCCAGCTCACCACCTTTCGGGGGCCTAGGATCGTACGAGCAGTACTTC. The full variable domain, its missing parts supplied by reference TRBV18 and TRBJ2-7, is NAGVMQNPRHLVRRRGQEARLRCSPMKGHSHVYWYRQLPEEGLKFMVYLQKENIIDESGMPKERFSAEFPKEGPSILRIQQVVRGDSAAYFCASSPPFGGLGSYEQYFGPGTRLTVT.

This clone was picked up one time. The chain links TRBV11-3 to TRBJ1-6; 9 bases match TRBD1. J lost 7 bases, V lost 1 base, and 2 bases had no gene match. CDR1 is SGHNT and CDR2 is YENEEA in the germline V gene. The CDR3 is 15 residues long. The CDR3 loop is CASSLGGQGNSPLHF. CDR3 coding DNA: TGTGCCAGCAGCTTAGGAGGACAGGGGAATTCACCCCTCCACTTT.

This chain joins TRBV7-8 and TRBJ1-2; D possibly corresponds to TRBD1 (5 bases). From germline, CDR1 is SGHVS and CDR2 FQNEAQ. Trimming removed 5 bases at V and 7 bases at J, with 23 bases between. The CDR3 covers 16 residues. CDR3 loop: CASSPRGTRESTGYTF. CDR3 sequence (DNA): TGTGCCAGCAGCCCACGCGGGACCCGGGAATCCACTGGCTACACCTTC. The full variable domain, in which reference TRBV7-8 and TRBJ1-2 provide the parts outside the CDR3, is GAGVSQSPRYKVAKRGQDVALRCDPISGHVSLFWYQQALGQGPEFLTYFQNEAQLDKSGLPSDRFFAERPEGSVSTLKIQRTQQEDSAVYLCASSPRGTRESTGYTFGSGTRLTVV.

The J gene is TRBJ1-3, the V gene TRBV5-1; D remains unclear. Germline loops: CDR1 SGHRS, CDR2 YFSETQ. V was trimmed by 1 base and J by 8 bases, leaving 10 bases between them. The CDR3 runs 13 residues. The CDR3 nucleotides are TGCGCCAGCAGCTTGTCCCAGAGGGACACCATATATTTT. Protein product: CASSLSQRDTIYF.

This clone was seen just once. The chain links TRBV4-1 to TRBJ2-7; D possibly corresponds to TRBD2 (5 bases). Germline CDR1 reads MGHRA; CDR2 reads YSYEKL. The CDR3 extends over 21 amino acids. The V end lost 2 bases, the J end lost 0 bases, and 29 bases lay between the germline ends. In DNA form, the CDR3 reads TGCGCCAGCAGCCAACTGGCCGAGGGTAGTAGTGTCCTCAAAAACTCCTACGAGCAGTACTTC. Protein product: CASSQLAEGSSVLKNSYEQYF.

V gene TRBV19 combines with J gene TRBJ1-5; D is uncertain. CDR1 and CDR2 from the germline V gene are LNHDA and SQIVND (reference sequence). The CDR3 loop spans 16 amino acids. V was cut by 6 bases and J by 5 bases, with 20 bases left in between. In DNA form, the CDR3 reads TGTGCCAGTAGAGAGGGCTGGGATAGGGATTATCAGCCCCAGCATTTT. Translated, it gives CASREGWDRDYQPQHF.

This clone occurred once. The chain has TRBV11-2 and TRBJ2-1; possible D gene TRBD1, 6 bases. V lost 6 bases and J 7 bases, leaving 13 bases between the germline ends. The CDR3 extends over 13 amino acids. Per germline, CDR1 SGHAT and CDR2 FQNNGV. The CDR3 reads CASRRQVGNEQFF. CDR3 nucleotides: TGTGCCAGCAGGCGACAGGTTGGGAATGAGCAGTTCTTC.

J is TRBJ2-5 and V is TRBV9, with no clear D. The V end lost 0 bases, the J end lost 3 bases, and 9 bases lay between the germline ends. CDR3 length: 14 residues. From germline, CDR1 is SGDLS and CDR2 YYNGEE. CDR3 nucleotides: TGTGCCAGCAGCGTAGGGTGGGCGGAAGAGACCCAGTACTTC. Its translation: CASSVGWAEETQYF.

The genes are TRBV29-1 and TRBJ2-7; TRBD2 matches 7 bases. J gave up 7 bases and V 2 bases, and 11 bases lay outside the gene matches. This CDR3 is 14 amino acids long. Germline V CDR1 and CDR2: SQVTM, ANQGSEA. The CDR3 spells CSVEYGEGPGEQYF. Written as DNA, the CDR3 is TGCAGCGTTGAATACGGGGAGGGGCCGGGGGAGCAGTACTTC.

V usage is TRBV27 and J usage is TRBJ1-1; tentatively, D is TRBD1 (5 bases). Germline CDR1 is MNHEY and CDR2 is SMNVEV (reference sequence). The V gene lost 1 base and the J gene lost 4 bases, with 13 bases spanning the gap. The CDR3 is 15 residues long. The DNA for the CDR3 is TGTGCCAGCAGTTTATATTCCGCCGGGGGCACTGAAGCTTTCTTT. Its translation: CASSLYSAGGTEAFF.

This clone showed up just a few times. The chain links TRBV6-4 to TRBJ1-6; the D is unclear. The germline V gene has CDR1 MRHNA and CDR2 SNTAGT. This CDR3 has 17 amino acids. Between the trimmed V and J ends, which lost 1 base and 0 bases, there was a span of 10 bases. The CDR3 region has the DNA TGTGCCAGCAGTGACTTGGCCAGAAGCTCCTATAATTCACCCCTCCACTTT. Amino acids: CASSDLARSSYNSPLHF.

This chain connects TRBV7-3 to TRBJ2-5, with a tentative D call TRBD1 (6 bases). The CDR3 is 15 residues long. The V end lost 2 bases, the J end lost 0 bases, and 10 bases lay between the germline ends. The germline gives CDR1 SGHTA, CDR2 FQGTGA. The CDR3 region is CASSLGDKYQETQYF. CDR3 DNA sequence: TGTGCCAGCAGCTTAGGGGACAAGTACCAAGAGACCCAGTACTTC.